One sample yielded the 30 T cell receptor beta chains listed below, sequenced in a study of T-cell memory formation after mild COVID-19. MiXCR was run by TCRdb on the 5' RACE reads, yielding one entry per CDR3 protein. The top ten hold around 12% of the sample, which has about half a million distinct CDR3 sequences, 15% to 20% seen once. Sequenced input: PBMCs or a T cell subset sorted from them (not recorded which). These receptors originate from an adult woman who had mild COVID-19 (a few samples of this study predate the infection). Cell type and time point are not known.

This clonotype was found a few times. The CDR3 loop is CATSDLGTSGYNEQFF. For the CDR3, the DNA is TGTGCCACCAGTGATTTGGGGACTAGCGGGTACAATGAGCAGTTCTTC. The chain employs TRBV24-1 and TRBJ2-1; 12 nucleotides align to TRBD2. Losses at the gene ends were 0 bases for V and 4 bases for J; bases not matched to a gene: 0. Germline CDR1 and CDR2: KGHDR and SFDVKD. The CDR3 runs to 16 residues.

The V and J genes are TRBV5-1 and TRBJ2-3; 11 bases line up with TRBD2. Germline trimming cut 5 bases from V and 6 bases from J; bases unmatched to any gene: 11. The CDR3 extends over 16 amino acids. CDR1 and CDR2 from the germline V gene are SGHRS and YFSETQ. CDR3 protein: CASSLLLAGVVDTQYF. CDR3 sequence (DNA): TGCGCCAGCAGTCTCCTACTAGCGGGAGTGGTGGATACGCAGTATTTT.

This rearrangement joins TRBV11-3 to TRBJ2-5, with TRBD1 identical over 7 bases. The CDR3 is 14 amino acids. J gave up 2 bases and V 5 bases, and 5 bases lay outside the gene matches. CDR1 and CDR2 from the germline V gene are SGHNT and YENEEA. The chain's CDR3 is CASSKGQEQETQYF. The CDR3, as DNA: TGTGCCAGCAGCAAAGGACAGGAGCAAGAGACCCAGTACTTC. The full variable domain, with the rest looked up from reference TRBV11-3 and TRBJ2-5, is EAGVVQSPRYKIIEKKQPVAFWCNPISGHNTLYWYLQNLGQGPELLIRYENEEAVDDSQLPKDRFSAERLKGVDSTLKIQPAELGDSAVYLCASSKGQEQETQYFGPGTRLLVL.

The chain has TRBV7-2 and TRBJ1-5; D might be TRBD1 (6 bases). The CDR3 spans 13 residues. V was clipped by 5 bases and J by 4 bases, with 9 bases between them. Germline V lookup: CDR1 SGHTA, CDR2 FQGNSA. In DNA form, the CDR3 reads TGTGCCAGCAGCCGACAGGCTAATCAGCCCCAGCATTTT. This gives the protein CASSRQANQPQHF. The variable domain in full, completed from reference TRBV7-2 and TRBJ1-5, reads GAGVSQSPSNKVTEKGKDVELRCDPISGHTALYWYRQSLGQGLEFLIYFQGNSAPDKSGLPSDRFSAERTGGSVSTLTIQRTQQEDSAVYLCASSRQANQPQHFGDGTRLSIL.

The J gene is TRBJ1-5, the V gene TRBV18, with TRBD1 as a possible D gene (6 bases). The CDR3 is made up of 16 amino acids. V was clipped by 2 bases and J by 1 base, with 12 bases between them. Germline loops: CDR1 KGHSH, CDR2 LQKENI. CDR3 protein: CASSPNRVASNQPQHF. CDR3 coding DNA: TGTGCCAGCTCACCAAACAGGGTCGCCAGCAATCAGCCCCAGCATTTT.

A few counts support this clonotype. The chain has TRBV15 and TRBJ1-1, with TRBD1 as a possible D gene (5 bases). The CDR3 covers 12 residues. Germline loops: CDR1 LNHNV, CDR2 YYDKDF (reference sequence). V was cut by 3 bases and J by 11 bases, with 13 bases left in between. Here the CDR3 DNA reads TGTGCCACCAGCAGGGATGTAGGGGCGGCTTTCTTT. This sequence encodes CATSRDVGAAFF. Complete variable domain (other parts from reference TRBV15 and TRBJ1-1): DAMVIQNPRYQVTQFGKPVTLSCSQTLNHNVMYWYQQKSSQAPKLLFHYYDKDFNNEADTPDNFQSRRPNTSFCFLDIRSPGLGDTAMYLCATSRDVGAAFFGQGTRLTVV.

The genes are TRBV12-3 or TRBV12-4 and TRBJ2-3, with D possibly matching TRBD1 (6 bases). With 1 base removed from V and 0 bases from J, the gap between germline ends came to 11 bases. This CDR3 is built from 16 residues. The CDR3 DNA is TGTGCCAGCAGTTTAGTCGGGACACGAAGCACAGATACGCAGTATTTT. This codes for CASSLVGTRSTDTQYF.

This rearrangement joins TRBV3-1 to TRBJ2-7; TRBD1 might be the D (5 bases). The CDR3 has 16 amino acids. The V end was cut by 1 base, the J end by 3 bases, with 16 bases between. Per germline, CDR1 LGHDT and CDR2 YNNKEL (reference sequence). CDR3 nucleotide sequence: TGTGCCAGCAGCCAAGTTGGGGCAGGGAAGGGCTACGAGCAGTACTTC. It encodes CASSQVGAGKGYEQYF.

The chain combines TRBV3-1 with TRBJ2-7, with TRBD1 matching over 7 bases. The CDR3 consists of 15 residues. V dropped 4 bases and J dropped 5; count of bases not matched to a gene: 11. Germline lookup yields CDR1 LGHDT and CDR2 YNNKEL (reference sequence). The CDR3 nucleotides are TGTGCCAGCAGCCCGGGGACAGCGCGACTCCACGAGCAGTACTTC. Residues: CASSPGTARLHEQYF.

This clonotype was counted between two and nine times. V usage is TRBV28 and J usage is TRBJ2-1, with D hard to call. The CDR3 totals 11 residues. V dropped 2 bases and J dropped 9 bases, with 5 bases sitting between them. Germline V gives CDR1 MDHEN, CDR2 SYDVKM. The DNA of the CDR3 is TGTGCCAGCAGTTTAAGGATTGAGCAGTTCTTC. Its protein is CASSLRIEQFF.

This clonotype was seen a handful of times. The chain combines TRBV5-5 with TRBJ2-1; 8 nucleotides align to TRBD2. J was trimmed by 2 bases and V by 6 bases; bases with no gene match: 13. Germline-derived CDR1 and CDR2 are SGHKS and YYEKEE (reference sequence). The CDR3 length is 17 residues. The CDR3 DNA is TGTGCCAGCAAACTCGGGGAAGCGGGAGCTACCTACAATGAGCAGTTCTTC. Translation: CASKLGEAGATYNEQFF.

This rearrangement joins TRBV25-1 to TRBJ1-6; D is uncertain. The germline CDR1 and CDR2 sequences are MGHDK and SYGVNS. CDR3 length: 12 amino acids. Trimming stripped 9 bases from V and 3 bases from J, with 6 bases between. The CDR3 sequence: CASSVYNSPLHF. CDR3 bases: TGTGCCAGTTCCGTCTATAATTCACCCCTCCACTTT.

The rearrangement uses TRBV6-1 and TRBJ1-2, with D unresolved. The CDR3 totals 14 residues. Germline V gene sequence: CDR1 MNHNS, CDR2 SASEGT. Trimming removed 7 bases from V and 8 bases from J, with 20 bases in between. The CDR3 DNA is TGTGCCAGCACTGTCGGGCAGAAGATTAGAGGCTACACCTTC. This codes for CASTVGQKIRGYTF.

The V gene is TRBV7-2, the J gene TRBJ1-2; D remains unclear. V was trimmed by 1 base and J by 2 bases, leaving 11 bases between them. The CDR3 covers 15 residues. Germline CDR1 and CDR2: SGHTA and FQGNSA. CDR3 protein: CASSLVVTQNYGYTF. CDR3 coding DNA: TGTGCCAGCAGCTTAGTGGTGACCCAGAACTATGGCTACACCTTC.

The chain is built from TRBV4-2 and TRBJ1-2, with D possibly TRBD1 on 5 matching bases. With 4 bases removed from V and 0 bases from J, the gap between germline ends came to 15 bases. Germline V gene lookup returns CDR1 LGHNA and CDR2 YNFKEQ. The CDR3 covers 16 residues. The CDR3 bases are TGTGCCAGCAGCCCCGGCCGGGACGGTGCTAACTATGGCTACACCTTC. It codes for CASSPGRDGANYGYTF.

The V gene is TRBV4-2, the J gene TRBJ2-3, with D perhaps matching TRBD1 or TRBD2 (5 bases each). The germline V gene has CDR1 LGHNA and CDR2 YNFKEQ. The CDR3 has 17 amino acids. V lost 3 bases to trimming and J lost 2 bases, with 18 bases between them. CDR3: CASSHGSRDGPTDTQYF. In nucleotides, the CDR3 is TGTGCCAGCAGCCATGGAAGCCGGGACGGCCCCACAGATACGCAGTATTTT.

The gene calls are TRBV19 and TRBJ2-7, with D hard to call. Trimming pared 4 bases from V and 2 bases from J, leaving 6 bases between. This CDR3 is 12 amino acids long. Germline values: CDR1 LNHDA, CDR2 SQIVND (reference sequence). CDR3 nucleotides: TGTGCCAGTAGTAACATCGCCTACGAGCAGTACTTC. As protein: CASSNIAYEQYF.

DNA of the CDR3: TGTGCCACCAGCCTGGAGGGAGCGGAAGCTTTCTTT. Protein: CATSLEGAEAFF. The chain has TRBV15 and TRBJ1-1; D is uncertain. The germline gives CDR1 LNHNV, CDR2 YYDKDF (reference sequence). The CDR3 is 12 amino acids. V lost 5 bases, J lost 8 bases, and 12 bases lay in between.

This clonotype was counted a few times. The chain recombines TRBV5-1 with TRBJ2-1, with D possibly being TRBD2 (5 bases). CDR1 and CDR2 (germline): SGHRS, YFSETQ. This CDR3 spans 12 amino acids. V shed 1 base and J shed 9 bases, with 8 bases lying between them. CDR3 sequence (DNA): TGCGCCAGCAGCTTGATTGCGGGTGAGCAGTTCTTC. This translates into CASSLIAGEQFF.

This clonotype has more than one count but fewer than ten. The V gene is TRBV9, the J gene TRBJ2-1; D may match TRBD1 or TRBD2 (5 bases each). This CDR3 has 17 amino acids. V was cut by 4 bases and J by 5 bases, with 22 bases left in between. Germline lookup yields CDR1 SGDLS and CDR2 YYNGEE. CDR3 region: CASSLPNGQGPNNEQFF. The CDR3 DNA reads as TGTGCCAGCAGCCTCCCTAATGGGCAGGGACCCAACAATGAGCAGTTCTTC.

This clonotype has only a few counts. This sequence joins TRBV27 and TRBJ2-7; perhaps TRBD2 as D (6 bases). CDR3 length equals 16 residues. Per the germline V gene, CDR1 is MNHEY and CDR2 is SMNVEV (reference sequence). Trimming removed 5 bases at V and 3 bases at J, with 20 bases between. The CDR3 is CASSMDSGTTNYEQYF. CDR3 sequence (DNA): TGTGCCAGCAGTATGGATAGCGGAACCACTAACTACGAGCAGTACTTC.

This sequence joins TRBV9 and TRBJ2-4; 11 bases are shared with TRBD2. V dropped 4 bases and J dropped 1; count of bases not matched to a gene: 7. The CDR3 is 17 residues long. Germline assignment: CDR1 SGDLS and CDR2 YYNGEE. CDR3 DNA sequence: TGTGCCAGCAGCCCGAGAGCTAGCGGGGGGGCCAAAAACATTCAGTACTTC. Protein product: CASSPRASGGAKNIQYF.

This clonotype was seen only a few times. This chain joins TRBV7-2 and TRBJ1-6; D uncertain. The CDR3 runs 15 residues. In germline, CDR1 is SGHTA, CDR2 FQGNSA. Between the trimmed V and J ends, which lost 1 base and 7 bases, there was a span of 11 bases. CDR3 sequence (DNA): TGTGCCAGCAGCTTAGGCGGCCCGTGGAATTCACCCCTCCACTTT. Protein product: CASSLGGPWNSPLHF.

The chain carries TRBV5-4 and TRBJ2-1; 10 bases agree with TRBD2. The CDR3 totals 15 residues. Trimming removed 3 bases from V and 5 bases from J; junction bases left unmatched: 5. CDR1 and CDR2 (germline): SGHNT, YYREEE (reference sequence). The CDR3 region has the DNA TGTGCCAGCAGCTCAGCGGGAGGGTTCCACAATGAGCAGTTCTTC. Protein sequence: CASSSAGGFHNEQFF.

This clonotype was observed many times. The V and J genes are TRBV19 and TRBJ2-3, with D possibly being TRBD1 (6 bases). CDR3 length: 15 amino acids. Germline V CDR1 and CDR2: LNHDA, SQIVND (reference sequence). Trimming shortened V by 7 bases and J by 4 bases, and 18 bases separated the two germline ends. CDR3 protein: CASTQLGTPSDTQYF. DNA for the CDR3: TGTGCCAGTACTCAACTAGGGACACCGTCAGATACGCAGTATTTT. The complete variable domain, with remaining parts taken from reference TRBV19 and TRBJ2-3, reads DGGITQSPKYLFRKEGQNVTLSCEQNLNHDAMYWYRQDPGQGLRLIYYSQIVNDFQKGDIAEGYSVSREKKESFPLTVTSAQKNPTAFYLCASTQLGTPSDTQYFGPGTRLTVL.

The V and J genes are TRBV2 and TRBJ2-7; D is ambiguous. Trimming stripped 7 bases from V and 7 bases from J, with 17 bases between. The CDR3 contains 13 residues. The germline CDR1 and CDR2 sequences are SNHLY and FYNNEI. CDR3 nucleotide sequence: TGTGCCAGCAAAGGCGGAGAGCTACGTGAGCAGTACTTC. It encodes CASKGGELREQYF.

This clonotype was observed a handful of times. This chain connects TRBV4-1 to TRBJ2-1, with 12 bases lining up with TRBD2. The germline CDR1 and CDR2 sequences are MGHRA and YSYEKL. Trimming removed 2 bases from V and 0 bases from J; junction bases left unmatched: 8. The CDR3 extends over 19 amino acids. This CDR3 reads CASSQRTSGVLSSYNEQFF. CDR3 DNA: TGCGCCAGCAGCCAACGGACTAGCGGGGTTCTGAGCTCCTACAATGAGCAGTTCTTC.

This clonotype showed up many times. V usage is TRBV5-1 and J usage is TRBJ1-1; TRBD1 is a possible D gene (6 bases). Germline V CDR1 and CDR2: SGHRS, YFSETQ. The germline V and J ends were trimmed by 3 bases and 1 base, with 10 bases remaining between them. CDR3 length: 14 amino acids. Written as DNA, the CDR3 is TGCGCCAGCAGCTCCCCGACAGGGAACACTGAAGCTTTCTTT. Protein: CASSSPTGNTEAFF.

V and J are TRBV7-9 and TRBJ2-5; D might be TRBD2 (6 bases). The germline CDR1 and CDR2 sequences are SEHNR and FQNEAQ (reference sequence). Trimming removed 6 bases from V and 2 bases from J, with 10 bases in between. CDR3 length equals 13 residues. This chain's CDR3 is CASRGRKQETQYF. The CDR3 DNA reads TGTGCCAGCAGGGGGAGGAAACAAGAGACCCAGTACTTC.

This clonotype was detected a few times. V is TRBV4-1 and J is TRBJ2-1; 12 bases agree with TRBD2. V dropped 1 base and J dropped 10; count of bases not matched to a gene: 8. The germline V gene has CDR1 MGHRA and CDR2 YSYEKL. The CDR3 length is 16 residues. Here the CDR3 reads CASSQGGLAGFTEQFF. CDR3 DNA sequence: TGCGCCAGCAGCCAAGGAGGACTAGCGGGGTTTACGGAGCAGTTCTTC.